The next 7 T cell receptor beta chains were all read from a single sample in a study of identical twins. Using its own MiXCR run on the 5' RACE reads, TCRdb lists one record per CDR3 protein. The repertoire holds about 150,000 distinct CDR3 sequences, with 3% to 4.5% as singletons. Source material: memory T cells sorted from blood. These receptors all stem from a man aged 18 to 35 in good health.

There are many counts of this clonotype. The rearrangement uses TRBV20-1 and TRBJ2-7; D unresolved. V was shortened by 3 bases and J by 2 bases, with 8 bases between the two germline ends. Germline V CDR1 and CDR2: DFQATT, SNEGSKA (reference sequence). This CDR3 region has 12 residues. The CDR3 DNA reads TGCAGTGCTAGCGTTCTACCCTACGAGCAGTACTTC. Its translation is CSASVLPYEQYF.

Many counts were recorded for this clonotype. The chain combines TRBV7-3 with TRBJ2-6; D may be TRBD2 (5 bases). The V and J ends lost 5 bases and 0 bases respectively, with 8 bases between them. The CDR3 is 15 amino acids. Germline V gives CDR1 SGHTA, CDR2 FQGTGA. The CDR3 loop is CASSPGNSGANVLTF. CDR3 nucleotide sequence: TGTGCCAGCAGCCCCGGGAACTCTGGGGCCAACGTCCTGACTTTC.

The rearrangement uses TRBV4-2 and TRBJ2-5; the match to TRBD2 covers 9 bases. The germline CDR1 and CDR2 sequences are LGHNA and YNFKEQ. With V trimmed by 4 bases and J by 1 base, 7 bases remained unmatched. The CDR3 totals 16 residues. CDR3 residues: CASSPRAGGLQETQYF. In DNA form, the CDR3 reads TGTGCCAGCAGCCCTAGAGCGGGAGGTCTCCAAGAGACCCAGTACTTC.

This clonotype was seen ten or more times. The chain carries TRBV20-1 and TRBJ2-7; D call uncertain. Trimming removed 4 bases at V and 10 bases at J, with 14 bases between. This CDR3 comprises 11 residues. Per germline, CDR1 DFQATT and CDR2 SNEGSKA (reference sequence). CDR3 amino acids: CSATPGWGQYF. The CDR3 bases are TGCAGTGCTACACCCGGGTGGGGACAGTACTTC.

This clonotype was observed at least ten times. The gene calls are TRBV20-1 and TRBJ2-1; TRBD2 matches 13 bases. In germline, CDR1 is DFQATT, CDR2 SNEGSKA (reference sequence). Trimming took 0 bases from V and 9 from J; bases not matched to a gene: 11. The CDR3 loop spans 17 amino acids. The DNA of the CDR3 is TGCAGTGCTAGAGATCGGACTAGCGGGAGTACAAATGGTGAGCAGTTCTTC. It codes for CSARDRTSGSTNGEQFF.

This clonotype has ten or more counts. CDR3: CASSERPHYEQYV. CDR3 sequence (DNA): TGTGCCAGCAGTGAACGTCCGCACTACGAGCAGTACGTC. This chain links TRBV6-1 with TRBJ2-7; D unclear. The CDR3 extends over 13 amino acids. Per the germline V gene, CDR1 is MNHNS and CDR2 is SASEGT. Trimming took off 2 bases at V and 3 bases at J, with 8 bases between the two ends.

Only a few counts were recorded for this clonotype. The chain couples TRBV4-1 to TRBJ1-1; D possibly corresponds to TRBD1 (6 bases). Germline lookup yields CDR1 MGHRA and CDR2 YSYEKL. This CDR3 is 16 amino acids long. Between the trimmed V and J ends, which lost 4 bases and 0 bases, there was a span of 15 bases. The chain's CDR3 is CASSPRGDDMNTEAFF. CDR3 DNA: TGCGCCAGCAGCCCTAGGGGGGACGACATGAACACTGAAGCTTTCTTT.